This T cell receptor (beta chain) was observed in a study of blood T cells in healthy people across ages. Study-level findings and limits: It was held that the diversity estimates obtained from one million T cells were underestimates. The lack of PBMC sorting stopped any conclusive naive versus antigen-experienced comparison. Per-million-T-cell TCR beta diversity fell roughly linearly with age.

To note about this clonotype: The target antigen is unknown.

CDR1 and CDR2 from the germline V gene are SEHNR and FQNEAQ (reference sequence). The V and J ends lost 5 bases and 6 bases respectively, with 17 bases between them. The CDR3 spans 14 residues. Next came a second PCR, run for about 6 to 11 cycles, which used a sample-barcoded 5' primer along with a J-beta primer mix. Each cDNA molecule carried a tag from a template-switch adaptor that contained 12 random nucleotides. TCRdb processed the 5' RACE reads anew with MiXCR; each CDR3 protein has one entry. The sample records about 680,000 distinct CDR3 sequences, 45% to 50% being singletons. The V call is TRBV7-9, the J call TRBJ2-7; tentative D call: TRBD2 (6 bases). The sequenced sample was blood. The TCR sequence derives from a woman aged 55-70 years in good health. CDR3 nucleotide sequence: TGTGCCAGCAGCCCCCGGGCAAGCGGGCCCGAGCAGTACTTC. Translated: CASSPRASGPEQYF.